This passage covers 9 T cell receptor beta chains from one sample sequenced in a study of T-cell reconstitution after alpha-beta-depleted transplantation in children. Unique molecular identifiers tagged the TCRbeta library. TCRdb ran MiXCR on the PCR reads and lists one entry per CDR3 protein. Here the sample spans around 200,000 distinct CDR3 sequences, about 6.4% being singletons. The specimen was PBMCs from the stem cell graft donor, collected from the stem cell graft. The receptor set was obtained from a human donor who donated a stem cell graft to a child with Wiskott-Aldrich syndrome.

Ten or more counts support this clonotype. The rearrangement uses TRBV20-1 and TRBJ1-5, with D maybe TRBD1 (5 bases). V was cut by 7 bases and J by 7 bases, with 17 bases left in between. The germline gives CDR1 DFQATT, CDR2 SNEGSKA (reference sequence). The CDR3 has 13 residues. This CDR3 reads CSVIRGFNQPQHF. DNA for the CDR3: TGCAGTGTCATAAGGGGTTTTAACCAGCCCCAGCATTTT.

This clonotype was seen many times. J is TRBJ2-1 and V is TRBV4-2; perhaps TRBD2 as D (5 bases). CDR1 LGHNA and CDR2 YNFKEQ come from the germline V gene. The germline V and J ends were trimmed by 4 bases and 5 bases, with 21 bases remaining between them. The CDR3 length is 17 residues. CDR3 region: CASSRELVNTRDNEQFF. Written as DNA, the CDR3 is TGTGCCAGCAGCCGGGAACTAGTCAATACTCGGGACAATGAGCAGTTCTTC.

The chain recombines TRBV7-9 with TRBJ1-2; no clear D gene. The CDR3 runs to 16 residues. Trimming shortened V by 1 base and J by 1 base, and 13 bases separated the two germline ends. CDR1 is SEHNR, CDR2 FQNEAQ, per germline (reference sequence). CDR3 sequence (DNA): TGTGCCAGCAGCTTAGGTGGAACCGATGATAACTATGGCTACACCTTC. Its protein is CASSLGGTDDNYGYTF.

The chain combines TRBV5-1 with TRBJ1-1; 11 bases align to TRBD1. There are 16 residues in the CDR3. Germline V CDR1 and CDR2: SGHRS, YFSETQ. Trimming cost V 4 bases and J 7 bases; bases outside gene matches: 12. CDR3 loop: CASSPRTGGKSIEAFF. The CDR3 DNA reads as TGCGCCAGCAGCCCTCGGACAGGGGGCAAATCGATTGAAGCTTTCTTT.

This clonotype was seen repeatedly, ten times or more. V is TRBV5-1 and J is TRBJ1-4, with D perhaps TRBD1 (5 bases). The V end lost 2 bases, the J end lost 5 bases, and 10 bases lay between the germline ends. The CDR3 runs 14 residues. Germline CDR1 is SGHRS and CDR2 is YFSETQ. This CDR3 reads CASSLGDLNEKLFF. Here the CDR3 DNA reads TGCGCCAGCAGCTTAGGGGACCTCAATGAAAAACTGTTTTTT.

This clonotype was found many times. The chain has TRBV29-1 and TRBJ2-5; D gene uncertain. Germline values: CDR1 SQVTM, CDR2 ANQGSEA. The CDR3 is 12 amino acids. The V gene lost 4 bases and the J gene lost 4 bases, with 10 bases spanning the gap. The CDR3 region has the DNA TGCAGCGTTGCTACCAAGGGAGAGACCCAGTACTTC. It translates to CSVATKGETQYF.

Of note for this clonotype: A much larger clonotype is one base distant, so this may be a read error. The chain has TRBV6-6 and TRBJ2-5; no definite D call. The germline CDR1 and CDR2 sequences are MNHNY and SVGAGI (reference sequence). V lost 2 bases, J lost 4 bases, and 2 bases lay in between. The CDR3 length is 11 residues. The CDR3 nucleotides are TGTGCCAGCAGTTACATAGAGACCCAGTACTTC. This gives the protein CASSYIETQYF.

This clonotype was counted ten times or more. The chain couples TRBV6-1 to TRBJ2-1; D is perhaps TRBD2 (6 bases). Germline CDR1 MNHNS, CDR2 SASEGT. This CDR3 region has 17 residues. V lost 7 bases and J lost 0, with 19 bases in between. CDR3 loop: CASTRAKGGSSYNEQFF. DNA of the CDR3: TGTGCCAGCACCCGGGCCAAGGGAGGAAGCTCCTACAATGAGCAGTTCTTC.

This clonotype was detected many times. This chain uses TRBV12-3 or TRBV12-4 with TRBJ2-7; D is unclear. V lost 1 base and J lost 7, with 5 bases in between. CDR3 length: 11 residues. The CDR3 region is CASSLVGEQYF. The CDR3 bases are TGTGCCAGCAGTTTAGTGGGTGAGCAGTACTTC.